Following are 21 T cell receptor beta chains from one sample sequenced in a study of shared clonotypes between healthy human individuals. Measured with immunoSEQ multiplex PCR; TCRdb has only the in-frame clones, and not every one. The sample holds over a million clones, around 75% seen once. Sequencing was performed on memory CD4+ T cells sorted from blood. Described subset: CD45RA-negative fraction. These receptors all stem from a man aged 18-30 years in good health.

About this clone itself: Other DNA sequences of this sample code for an identical CDR3. The rearrangement links TRBV19 to TRBJ2-3; D gene ambiguous. Trimming cost V 1 base and J 0 bases, with 5 bases left between them. The CDR3 sequence is 14 residues long. In germline, CDR1 is LNHDA, CDR2 SQIVND (reference sequence). CDR3 sequence: CASSIGKSTDTQYF. In DNA form, the CDR3 reads TGTGCCAGTAGTATAGGAAAAAGCACAGATACGCAGTATTTT.

V gene TRBV28 combines with J gene TRBJ2-7; 7 bases align to TRBD1. The CDR3 consists of 18 residues. In germline, CDR1 is MDHEN, CDR2 SYDVKM. V dropped 6 bases and J dropped 2; count of bases not matched to a gene: 19. CDR3 residues: CASSQGQPSLFGPYEQYF. CDR3 in DNA: TGTGCCAGCAGCCAGGGACAGCCAAGTCTATTCGGTCCCTACGAGCAGTACTTC. Complete variable domain (other parts from reference TRBV28 and TRBJ2-7): DVKVTQSSRYLVKRTGEKVFLECVQDMDHENMFWYRQDPGLGLRLIYFSYDVKMKEKGDIPEGYSVSREKKERFSLILESASTNQTSMYLCASSQGQPSLFGPYEQYFGPGTRLTVT.

The chain has TRBV5-1 and TRBJ2-5; 7 bases fit TRBD1. V was clipped by 3 bases and J by 2 bases; unmatched bases: 10. The CDR3 loop spans 16 amino acids. CDR1 and CDR2 from the germline V gene are SGHRS and YFSETQ. CDR3 sequence reads: CASSSIPGTVQETQYF. DNA of the CDR3: TGCGCCAGCAGCTCTATCCCCGGGACAGTTCAAGAGACCCAGTACTTC.

This clone was detected once. The DNA for the CDR3 is TGTGCCAGTACCATCCGGAGCGGAACTGAAGCTTTCTTT. The encoded protein is CASTIRSGTEAFF. This chain uses TRBV19 with TRBJ1-1; no reliable D call. There are 13 residues in the CDR3. Germline lookup yields CDR1 LNHDA and CDR2 SQIVND (reference sequence). Trimming left V 7 bases short and J 5 bases short, with 14 bases between.

This clone was recorded many times. The chain carries TRBV19 and TRBJ2-2; 7 nucleotides align to TRBD1. Germline assignment: CDR1 LNHDA and CDR2 SQIVND (reference sequence). The V segment lost 7 bases and the J segment 4 bases; nucleotides outside the gene matches: 6. CDR3 length: 14 amino acids. CDR3 sequence reads: CASTETGSTGELFF. The CDR3 coding sequence is TGTGCCAGTACGGAGACAGGGAGCACCGGGGAGCTGTTTTTT.

This clone was counted a few times. This sequence joins TRBV5-1 and TRBJ1-5, with D possibly being TRBD1 (5 bases). CDR3 length equals 14 residues. Germline V gives CDR1 SGHRS, CDR2 YFSETQ. Trimming took 4 bases from V and 5 from J, leaving 13 bases between them. The CDR3, as DNA: TGCGCCAGCAGCCCTGACAGTCCGGATCAGCCCCAGCATTTT. It encodes CASSPDSPDQPQHF. The whole variable domain, filled in from reference TRBV5-1 and TRBJ1-5, reads KAGVTQTPRYLIKTRGQQVTLSCSPISGHRSVSWYQQTPGQGLQFLFEYFSETQRNKGNFPGRFSGRQFSNSRSEMNVSTLELGDSALYLCASSPDSPDQPQHFGDGTRLSIL.

As regards this clone: Other DNA sequences from this sample encode an identical CDR3 as well. This chain joins TRBV7-2 and TRBJ2-3; possible D gene TRBD2, 5 bases. CDR1 SGHTA and CDR2 FQGNSA come from the germline V gene. Trimming pared 4 bases from V and 6 bases from J, leaving 14 bases between. The CDR3 is 14 residues long. The CDR3 bases are TGTGCCAGCAGCTCGGGGTTGGCTTCGGATACGCAGTATTTT. It translates to CASSSGLASDTQYF.

The chain employs TRBV30 and TRBJ2-5, with 8 bases aligning to TRBD1. The J call may not be correct, given that the DNA end is closer to TRBJ2-7. Germline CDR1 is GTSNPN and CDR2 is SVGIG (reference sequence). This CDR3 has 15 amino acids. CDR3 coding DNA: TGTGCCTGGAGGGGCTCCGGGACAGGAGGGTCCGAGCAGTACTTC. Protein sequence: CAWRGSGTGGSEQYF.

Remarks on this clone: Compared with germline, one end of the junction differs, possibly owing to a read error. This chain links TRBV19 with TRBJ2-1, with TRBD2 as a possible D gene (7 bases). CDR1 and CDR2 from the germline V gene are LNHDA and SQIVND (reference sequence). This CDR3 spans 15 amino acids. In nucleotides, the CDR3 is TGTGCCAGTAAATGGGGGGGCAGCTCCTACAGTGAGCAGTTCTTC. Translation gives CASKWGGSSYSEQFF.

The chain has TRBV30 and TRBJ1-4; 7 bases map to TRBD1. In germline, CDR1 is GTSNPN, CDR2 SVGIG (reference sequence). This CDR3 is 16 amino acids long. The V and J ends lost 4 bases and 0 bases, in that order; junction bases with no gene match: 8. The CDR3 region has the DNA TGTGCCTGGAAAACAGGGGCCTACGCAACTAATGAAAAACTGTTTTTT. It translates to CAWKTGAYATNEKLFF.

The chain uses TRBV7-9 and TRBJ1-5, with D tentatively TRBD1 (5 bases). V was shortened by 4 bases and J by 7 bases, with 14 bases between the two germline ends. Germline-derived CDR1 and CDR2 are SEHNR and FQNEAQ (reference sequence). The CDR3 is made up of 14 amino acids. The DNA for the CDR3 is TGTGCCAGCAGCTCAGGGCGGAGTGGGCAGCCCCAGCATTTT. Amino acid sequence: CASSSGRSGQPQHF.

The chain recombines TRBV13 with TRBJ1-1, with TRBD1 as a possible D gene (5 bases). V was pared by 0 bases and J by 7 bases, with 21 bases between. The CDR3 is 17 amino acids. Germline-derived CDR1 and CDR2 are PRHDT and FYEKMQ (reference sequence). CDR3 residues: CASSLGSWAPGRGEAFF. CDR3 coding DNA: TGTGCCAGCAGCTTAGGAAGCTGGGCCCCTGGAAGGGGTGAAGCTTTCTTT.

This chain joins TRBV5-1 and TRBJ2-2, with 10 bases fitting TRBD1. Trimming took 7 bases from V and 5 from J; bases not matched to a gene: 5. The germline CDR1 and CDR2 sequences are SGHRS and YFSETQ. CDR3 size: 14 residues. The CDR3: CASGPGQGTGELFF. DNA of the CDR3: TGCGCCAGCGGACCGGGACAGGGGACCGGGGAGCTGTTTTTT.

This clone was found once. This chain uses TRBV5-1 with TRBJ2-5; 11 bases are shared with TRBD2. V lost 0 bases to trimming and J lost 1 base; unmatched junction nucleotides: 5. Germline V gene sequence: CDR1 SGHRS, CDR2 YFSETQ. The CDR3 loop spans 17 amino acids. The CDR3 spells CASSLGISGGVQETQYF. CDR3 in DNA: TGCGCCAGCAGCTTGGGTATTAGCGGGGGGGTCCAAGAGACCCAGTACTTC.

This chain uses TRBV18 with TRBJ1-1; perhaps TRBD1 as D (5 bases). The ends were cut back, 6 bases at V and 10 bases at J, with 18 bases in the middle. Germline-derived CDR1 and CDR2 are KGHSH and LQKENI. This CDR3 has 13 residues. The chain's CDR3 is CASSPAGGIGAFF. The CDR3 nucleotides read TGTGCCAGCTCGCCAGCCGGGGGTATAGGAGCTTTCTTT.

About this clone itself: Other DNA sequences of this sample code for an identical CDR3. The rearrangement joins TRBV18 to TRBJ2-3; D is ambiguous. Germline values: CDR1 KGHSH, CDR2 LQKENI. The CDR3 has 12 amino acids. Trimming took off 3 bases at V and 2 bases at J, with 3 bases between the two ends. CDR3 loop: CASSPITDTQYF. CDR3 coding DNA: TGTGCCAGCTCACCGATCACAGATACGCAGTATTTT.

Regarding this clone: Its ends do not fully match the called genes, so a read error is possible. The J gene is TRBJ2-5, the V gene TRBV7-7; D is unclear. Germline CDR1 reads SSHAT; CDR2 reads FNYEAQ (reference sequence). The CDR3 spans 13 residues. The CDR3 region is CASSLGSGETQYF. CDR3 DNA: TGTGCTAGCAGCTTAGGGTCGGGAGAGACCCAGTACTTC.

Concerning this clone itself: Other DNA variants within this sample encode the same CDR3. This rearrangement joins TRBV4-3 to TRBJ2-3, with unresolved D. Germline assignment: CDR1 LGHNA and CDR2 YSLEER. The CDR3 spans 14 residues. Trimming cost V 0 bases and J 3 bases, with 7 bases left between them. CDR3 protein: CASSQDTSTDTQYF. DNA of the CDR3: TGCGCCAGCAGCCAAGATACATCAACAGATACGCAGTATTTT.

The DNA of the CDR3 is TGTGCCAGCAGCTACCAAAGCGGGACCTACGAGCAGTACTTC. Its protein is CASSYQSGTYEQYF. This chain connects TRBV11-2 to TRBJ2-7; 7 bases agree with TRBD2. The CDR3 has 14 residues. CDR1 is SGHAT, CDR2 FQNNGV, per germline. Unmatched junction bases numbered 5, after V lost 4 bases and J lost 2 bases.

The J gene is TRBJ2-2, the V gene TRBV11-2; 9 bases align to TRBD2. V shed 2 bases, J shed 2 bases, and the junction held 3 bases outside the gene matches. The CDR3 is 16 amino acids. Germline V gene sequence: CDR1 SGHAT, CDR2 FQNNGV. The CDR3 loop is CASSLRLAGNTGELFF. DNA of the CDR3: TGTGCCAGCAGCTTACGGCTAGCGGGAAACACCGGGGAGCTGTTTTTT.

In the case of this clone: Other nucleotide sequences from this sample produce the same CDR3. This chain uses TRBV27 with TRBJ2-7, with 9 bases fitting TRBD2. Trimming cost V 4 bases and J 5 bases; bases outside gene matches: 3. The CDR3 is made up of 13 amino acids. Germline V gene sequence: CDR1 MNHEY, CDR2 SMNVEV (reference sequence). CDR3 sequence (DNA): TGTGCCAGCAGTTGGCGGGAGGGGGACGAGCAGTACTTC. The encoded protein is CASSWREGDEQYF.